These 27 T cell receptor beta chains came from one sample sequenced in a study of shared clonotypes between healthy human individuals. Profiled with immunoSEQ multiplex PCR; TCRdb holds only in-frame clones, not every one. Here the sample spans 850,000 to 1,100,000 clones, roughly 80% being singletons. The sample taken for sequencing was memory CD4+ T cells from PBMCs. Specified subset: CD45RA-negative fraction. These receptors all come from a man between 18 and 29 years old in good health. Some clones in this sample may be carry-over from other donors' samples.

The chain uses TRBV9 and TRBJ2-5; the match to TRBD2 covers 11 bases. Trimming at V came to 4 bases and at J to 5 bases, leaving 10 bases not matched to a gene. CDR3 length: 16 amino acids. CDR1 and CDR2 (germline): SGDLS, YYNGEE. CDR3 region: CASSLTLAGGDETQYF. CDR3 sequence (DNA): TGTGCCAGCAGCCTGACCTTAGCGGGAGGGGATGAGACCCAGTACTTC.

This chain uses TRBV2 with TRBJ2-1; TRBD2 agrees at 7 bases. The V gene's germline CDR1 is SNHLY and CDR2 FYNNEI. The CDR3 consists of 12 residues. V dropped 8 bases and J dropped 8; count of bases not matched to a gene: 6. CDR3 amino acids: CASRGDGDEQFF. The CDR3 DNA follows: TGTGCCAGCCGGGGGGACGGGGATGAGCAGTTCTTC.

The chain links TRBV25-1 to TRBJ2-1; 9 nucleotides align to TRBD2. From germline, CDR1 is MGHDK and CDR2 SYGVNS. This CDR3 contains 17 residues. V lost 3 bases and J lost 1; bases outside the gene matches: 7. In nucleotides, the CDR3 is TGTGCCAGCAGTGACGCTAGCGGGACTACATCCTACAATGAGCAGTTCTTC. The encoded protein is CASSDASGTTSYNEQFF.

The chain employs TRBV7-3 and TRBJ2-7; 10 nucleotides agree with TRBD2. From germline, CDR1 is SGHTA and CDR2 FQGTGA. CDR3 length: 18 residues. With 1 base clipped from V and 5 bases from J, the junction kept 14 bases outside the gene matches. DNA for the CDR3: TGTGCCAGCAGCTTAAGTCTAGCGGGAGTCCCCGAGCACGACGAGCAGTACTTC. Translation: CASSLSLAGVPEHDEQYF. Filled out from reference TRBV7-3 and TRBJ2-7, the complete variable domain reads GAGVSQTPSNKVTEKGKYVELRCDPISGHTALYWYRQSLGQGPEFLIYFQGTGAADDSGLPNDRFFAVRPEGSVSTLKIQRTERGDSAVYLCASSLSLAGVPEHDEQYFGPGTRLTVT.

This clone was detected a few times. The chain uses TRBV20-1 and TRBJ1-1; D gene uncertain. The CDR3 covers 10 residues. V was trimmed by 2 bases and J by 6 bases, leaving 4 bases between them. CDR1 and CDR2 (germline): DFQATT, SNEGSKA (reference sequence). CDR3 protein: CSARMPEAFF. In DNA, the CDR3 is TGCAGTGCTAGAATGCCTGAAGCTTTCTTT.

This chain links TRBV5-8 with TRBJ1-5; TRBD1 aligns across 8 bases. CDR1 SGHTS and CDR2 YDEGEE come from the germline V gene. J gave up 3 bases and V 4 bases, and 9 bases lay outside the gene matches. This CDR3 region has 16 residues. CDR3 sequence (DNA): TGTGCCAGCAGCCCCAATACAGGGGGTTCCAATCAGCCCCAGCATTTT. Residues: CASSPNTGGSNQPQHF.

CDR3 sequence reads: CASSIRLGLAVNEQFF. For the CDR3, the DNA is TGTGCCAGCAGCATACGTCTGGGGCTAGCGGTCAATGAGCAGTTCTTC. The chain joins TRBV28 to TRBJ2-1; TRBD2 aligns across 7 bases. The CDR3 contains 16 residues. The germline V gene encodes CDR1 MDHEN and CDR2 SYDVKM. Germline trimming cut 6 bases from V and 6 bases from J; bases unmatched to any gene: 14.

This rearrangement joins TRBV10-3 to TRBJ2-1; TRBD1 matches at 7 bases. CDR1 ENHRY and CDR2 SYGVKD come from the germline V gene. The V and J ends lost 7 bases and 7 bases, in that order; junction bases with no gene match: 7. This CDR3 is 13 amino acids long. The CDR3 reads CAIMAGGRNEQFF. The CDR3 DNA follows: TGTGCCATCATGGCAGGGGGAAGAAATGAGCAGTTCTTC.

This clone was seen a handful of times. The V call is TRBV2, the J call TRBJ2-7; tentatively, D is TRBD2 (5 bases). Trimming cost V 0 bases and J 5 bases, with 5 bases left between them. Germline CDR1 reads SNHLY; CDR2 reads FYNNEI. The CDR3 has 12 amino acids. The CDR3 nucleotides read TGTGCCAGCAGTGAAGCGAGGGACGAGCAGTACTTC. Amino acid sequence: CASSEARDEQYF.

This sequence joins TRBV7-9 and TRBJ1-1; D may be TRBD1 (5 bases). CDR1 SEHNR and CDR2 FQNEAQ come from the germline V gene (reference sequence). This CDR3 region has 14 residues. Trimming pared 3 bases from V and 4 bases from J, leaving 12 bases between. The CDR3 bases are TGTGCCAGCAGCTTTGTCAGGGAAGGCACTGAAGCTTTCTTT. This gives the protein CASSFVREGTEAFF.

Written as DNA, the CDR3 is TGTGCCAGCTCTGAAAAACAGACAGGTGGAAACACCATATATTTT. Translating gives CASSEKQTGGNTIYF. The chain is built from TRBV18 and TRBJ1-3; D is perhaps TRBD1 (6 bases). V was trimmed by 6 bases and J by 3 bases, leaving 15 bases between them. This CDR3 has 15 residues. The germline V gene encodes CDR1 KGHSH and CDR2 LQKENI.

The chain employs TRBV30 and TRBJ1-1, with D possibly being TRBD1 (6 bases). Germline assignment: CDR1 GTSNPN and CDR2 SVGIG (reference sequence). This CDR3 has 15 amino acids. V was cut by 4 bases and J by 0 bases, with 15 bases left in between. The chain's CDR3 is CAWIGTLNLNTEAFF. For the CDR3, the DNA is TGTGCCTGGATCGGGACACTAAACCTGAACACTGAAGCTTTCTTT.

The J gene is TRBJ1-3, the V gene TRBV10-1; D call uncertain. Germline loops: CDR1 WNHNN, CDR2 SYGVQD (reference sequence). CDR3 length equals 14 residues. Trimming pared 0 bases from V and 8 bases from J, leaving 11 bases between. CDR3 residues: CASSESIAADTIYF. Written as DNA, the CDR3 is TGCGCCAGCAGTGAGTCGATAGCCGCGGACACCATATATTTT.

This sequence joins TRBV5-1 and TRBJ2-1; a possible D gene is TRBD2 (5 bases). The CDR3 loop spans 15 amino acids. Trimming cost V 1 base and J 5 bases, with 13 bases left between them. In germline, CDR1 is SGHRS, CDR2 YFSETQ. In DNA form, the CDR3 reads TGCGCCAGCAGCTTGACTGGTTGGGGAGACAATGAGCAGTTCTTC. Translated: CASSLTGWGDNEQFF.

The chain employs TRBV29-1 and TRBJ1-2; D perhaps matches TRBD1 (5 bases). The CDR3 spans 11 residues. V was cut by 6 bases and J by 6 bases, with 11 bases left in between. The germline gives CDR1 SQVTM, CDR2 ANQGSEA. The CDR3 coding sequence is TGCAGCGTGCATGGGACCAATGGCTACACCTTC. This encodes CSVHGTNGYTF.

This clone was recorded only once. The chain combines TRBV4-2 with TRBJ1-1; maybe TRBD1 (5 bases). Trimming removed 0 bases from V and 4 bases from J, with 12 bases in between. Germline V gives CDR1 LGHNA, CDR2 YNFKEQ. The CDR3 is 15 amino acids. CDR3 in DNA: TGTGCCAGCAGCCAAGATTTTGGAGGGGTCACTGAAGCTTTCTTT. The encoded protein is CASSQDFGGVTEAFF.

A note on this clone: Other nucleotide sequences from this sample produce the same CDR3. The V call is TRBV7-9, the J call TRBJ2-5; a possible D gene is TRBD2 (6 bases). V lost 5 bases and J 5 bases, leaving 12 bases between the germline ends. The length of the CDR3 is 13 residues. The V gene's germline CDR1 is SEHNR and CDR2 FQNEAQ (reference sequence). Written as DNA, the CDR3 is TGTGCCAGCAGCACGGGACTCCGGGAGACCCAGTACTTC. The encoded protein is CASSTGLRETQYF. Using reference TRBV7-9 and TRBJ2-5 for the parts outside the CDR3, the full variable domain is DTGVSQNPRHKITKRGQNVTFRCDPISEHNRLYWYRQTLGQGPEFLTYFQNEAQLEKSRLLSDRFSAERPKGSFSTLEIQRTEQGDSAMYLCASSTGLRETQYFGPGTRLLVL.

This clone has only one observation. The genes are TRBV11-2 and TRBJ2-1; no reliable D call. Trimming took off 5 bases at V and 5 bases at J, with 10 bases between the two ends. Germline CDR1 reads SGHAT; CDR2 reads FQNNGV. The CDR3 runs to 13 residues. This CDR3 reads CASSPLSNNEQFF. In nucleotides, the CDR3 is TGTGCCAGCAGCCCATTGTCCAACAATGAGCAGTTCTTC.

J is TRBJ1-1 and V is TRBV5-6; no clear D. Germline values: CDR1 SGHDT, CDR2 YYEEEE. The germline V and J ends were trimmed by 6 bases and 4 bases, with 10 bases remaining between them. The CDR3 covers 12 residues. The CDR3 DNA sequence: TGTGCCAGCACCGGTGGCCCCACTGAAGCTTTCTTT. Residues: CASTGGPTEAFF.

This clone was seen only a few times. The rearrangement uses TRBV2 and TRBJ2-2; the match to TRBD2 covers 12 bases. V lost 5 bases to trimming and J lost 6 bases; unmatched junction nucleotides: 4. In germline, CDR1 is SNHLY, CDR2 FYNNEI. CDR3 size: 15 residues. The CDR3 is CASSRLAGASGELFF. The CDR3 nucleotides read TGTGCCAGCAGTAGACTAGCGGGAGCTTCCGGGGAGCTGTTTTTT.

This clone was picked up a small number of times. The CDR3, as DNA: TGTGCCAGCAGCTTACAGGGGAGCTCCTACGAGCAGTACTTC. It is translated as CASSLQGSSYEQYF. The chain combines TRBV7-8 with TRBJ2-7, with D possibly being TRBD1 (6 bases). CDR3 length: 14 residues. V was pared by 2 bases and J by 0 bases, with 8 bases between. Germline V gives CDR1 SGHVS, CDR2 FQNEAQ.

The chain couples TRBV7-6 to TRBJ1-3, with a possible D match to TRBD1 (6 bases). This CDR3 comprises 15 residues. Trimming cost V 5 bases and J 4 bases, with 15 bases left between them. CDR1 is SGHVS, CDR2 FNYEAQ, per germline. This CDR3 is CASSPQGSSGNTIYF. The CDR3 coding sequence is TGTGCCAGCAGCCCCCAGGGGTCCTCCGGAAACACCATATATTTT. Full variable domain (rest looked up from reference TRBV7-6 and TRBJ1-3): GAGVSQSPRYKVTKRGQDVALRCDPISGHVSLYWYRQALGQGPEFLTYFNYEAQQDKSGLPNDRFSAERPEGSISTLTIQRTEQRDSAMYRCASSPQGSSGNTIYFGEGSWLTVV.

This rearrangement joins TRBV10-1 to TRBJ2-1; 14 bases agree with TRBD2. J gave up 6 bases and V 9 bases, and 10 bases lay outside the gene matches. The CDR3 spans 16 residues. CDR1 is WNHNN and CDR2 is SYGVQD in the germline V gene (reference sequence). In DNA, the CDR3 is TGCGCCAGGAATCAGACTAGCGGGAGGGCCCCCAATGAGCAGTTCTTC. Its protein product is CARNQTSGRAPNEQFF.

The gene calls are TRBV5-1 and TRBJ2-1, with D perhaps matching TRBD2 (5 bases). Germline V CDR1 and CDR2: SGHRS, YFSETQ. The CDR3 runs to 14 residues. The V end lost 0 bases, the J end lost 9 bases, and 13 bases lay between the germline ends. Written as DNA, the CDR3 is TGCGCCAGCAGCTTGGCCCCGGGGTCAGCTGAGCAGTTCTTC. It specifies CASSLAPGSAEQFF.

Points on this clone: The same CDR3 is also encoded by other DNA sequences in this sample. The rearrangement uses TRBV9 and TRBJ1-4; no reliable D call. Germline CDR1 SGDLS, CDR2 YYNGEE. The ends were cut back, 0 bases at V and 2 bases at J, with 8 bases in the middle. The CDR3 extends over 15 amino acids. The CDR3: CASSVGGATNEKLFF. The DNA for the CDR3 is TGTGCCAGCAGCGTAGGAGGAGCTACTAATGAAAAACTGTTTTTT. The full variable domain, rest sourced from reference TRBV9 and TRBJ1-4, is DSGVTQTPKHLITATGQRVTLRCSPRSGDLSVYWYQQSLDQGLQFLIQYYNGEERAKGNILERFSAQQFPDLHSELNLSSLELGDSALYFCASSVGGATNEKLFFGSGTQLSVL.

Of note for this clone: Its ends do not fully match the called genes, so a read error is possible. The chain joins TRBV7-2 to TRBJ2-3, with 10 bases aligning to TRBD2. CDR1 SGHTA and CDR2 FQGNSA come from the germline V gene. This CDR3 has 15 residues. CDR3 in amino acids: CASSIALAGPDTQYF. CDR3 coding DNA: TGTGCCAGCAGCATAGCACTAGCGGGACCCGATACGCAGTATTTT.

The chain employs TRBV5-1 and TRBJ2-7; a possible D gene is TRBD2 (6 bases). The ends were cut back, 3 bases at V and 2 bases at J, with 9 bases in the middle. This CDR3 region has 13 residues. The germline gives CDR1 SGHRS, CDR2 YFSETQ. CDR3 protein: CASSWTKAYEQYF. DNA of the CDR3: TGCGCCAGCAGCTGGACTAAAGCCTACGAGCAGTACTTC.